This T cell receptor beta chain was profiled in a study of shared clonotypes between healthy human individuals. Whole-study results and caveats: Naive subsets typically showed greater estimated richness than memory subsets.

A word on this clone: Its antigen remains unidentified.

It was at deep level that the assay was run. The protocol was immunoSEQ multiplex PCR, while the TCRdb copy is restricted to in-frame clones and leaves out a portion. The table lists more than 500,000 clones, 90% to 96% of them singletons, with about 0.067% in the top ten. Free of recent acute infections or vaccinations, the donors were healthy HIV-negative adults. Source material: naive CD4+ T cells sorted from blood. Subset reported: CD45RA+ positively selected. This clonotype was obtained from a woman in her 30s in good health.

The CDR3 reads CASTVRDSKSYEQYF. The CDR3 bases are TGTGCCAGCACCGTCCGGGATTCAAAATCCTACGAGCAGTACTTC. The chain carries TRBV2 and TRBJ2-7, with D perhaps TRBD2 (5 bases). Germline V gene sequence: CDR1 SNHLY, CDR2 FYNNEI. Trimming shortened V by 7 bases and J by 1 base, and 17 bases separated the two germline ends. This CDR3 is built from 15 residues.